This T cell receptor (beta chain) stems from a study of hypomethylating agent response in myelodysplastic syndrome. In the study overall: Either azacitidine (about 70% of the 11) or decitabine (3 of 11) was given. The most frequent mutation was TET2, in 5 of 11 patients. About six patients responded with complete response or hematologic improvement; four or five did not. Notes on the study in general: Across all patients and within response groups, hypomethylating treatment left richness, diversity and clonality without significant change.

The germline gives CDR1 SGHDT, CDR2 YYEEEE. V was trimmed by 2 bases and J by 0 bases, leaving 11 bases between them. This CDR3 is built from 15 residues. Points on this clone: Its cognate antigen is unknown.

Measured with immunoSEQ multiplex PCR; TCRdb has only the in-frame clones, and not every one. Of several thousand clones in the sample, approximately 84% are singletons; the top ten hold roughly 8.8%. The material was bone marrow, obtained before or after starting hypomethylating agent treatment for myelodysplastic syndrome (not recorded which). This chain links TRBV5-6 with TRBJ2-5, with D perhaps matching TRBD2 (6 bases). This clonotype was sampled from a human donor with myelodysplastic syndrome. CDR3 DNA: TGTGCCAGCAGCTTTCCAGGAGGGAACCAAGAGACCCAGTACTTC. Encoded protein: CASSFPGGNQETQYF.